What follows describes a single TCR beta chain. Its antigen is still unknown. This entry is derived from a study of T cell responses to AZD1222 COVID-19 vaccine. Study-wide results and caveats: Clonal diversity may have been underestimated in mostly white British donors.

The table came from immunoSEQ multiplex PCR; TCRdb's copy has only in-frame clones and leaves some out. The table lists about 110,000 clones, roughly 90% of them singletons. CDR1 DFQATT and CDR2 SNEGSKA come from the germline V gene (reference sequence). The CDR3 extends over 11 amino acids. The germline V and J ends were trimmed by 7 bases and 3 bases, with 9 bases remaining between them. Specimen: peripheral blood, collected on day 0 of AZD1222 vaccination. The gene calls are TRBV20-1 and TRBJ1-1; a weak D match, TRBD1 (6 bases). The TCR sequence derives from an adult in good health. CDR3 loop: CSVEGDTEAFF. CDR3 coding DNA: TGCAGTGTGGAGGGGGACACTGAAGCTTTCTTT.